The rows below give T cell receptor beta chains drawn from one sample of a study of OX40 agonist ivuxolimab in advanced cancers. Using immunoSEQ multiplex PCR, the repertoire was profiled, and TCRdb retains in-frame clones only, with some absent. In the table there are some 54,000 clones, around 77% of which are singletons. Sequenced here: CD4+ or CD8+ T cells sorted from blood, sampled in a trial of the OX40 agonist ivuxolimab. The receptors come from an adult with an advanced solid tumor such as melanoma, head and neck, liver or kidney cancer. Both conserved end residues are part of each CDR3. D genes are given only for firm matches. Size is stated for part of the rows, as once, few or many counts, or as a class when the clone is expanded.

J gene	D gene	clone size	V gene	CDR3 length	CDR3 DNA	CDR3 protein
TRBJ2-7	NA	NA	TRBV7-3	18	TGTGCCAGCAGCTTAAAGGGAGGGACAGGAACCTTCCCCTACGAGCAGTACTTC	CASSLKGGTGTFPYEQYF
TRBJ1-3	TRBD1	NA	TRBV13	16	TGTGCCAGCAGCTTAGAACGGGGGACAGCTGGAAACACCATATATTTT	CASSLERGTAGNTIYF
TRBJ2-2	NA	NA	TRBV15	16	TGTGCCACCAGCAGAGCTTCCGGGGGCCAGGTCGGGGAGCTGTTTTTT	CATSRASGGQVGELFF
TRBJ2-7	TRBD1	NA	TRBV6-5	14	TGTGCCAGCAGTTTACAGGGGTCCTACTACGAGCAGTACTTC	CASSLQGSYYEQYF
TRBJ2-7	TRBD2	NA	TRBV27	16	TGTGCCAGCCGGCATCAGGTAGCGGGAGAATGGAGCGAGCAGTACTTC	CASRHQVAGEWSEQYF
TRBJ1-1	NA	NA	TRBV7-6	13	TGTGCCAGCAGCTTTCAATCCTACACTGAAGCTTTCTTT	CASSFQSYTEAFF
TRBJ2-2	NA	NA	TRBV5-1	16	TGCGCCAGCAGCTTGGCCTACCGAACGGACACCGGGGAGCTGTTTTTT	CASSLAYRTDTGELFF
TRBJ2-1	TRBD2	few	TRBV29-1	14	TGCAGCGTCGATCGGACTAGCGGATACAATGAGCAGTTCTTC	CSVDRTSGYNEQFF
TRBJ1-1	NA	NA	TRBV9	17	TGTGCCAGCAGCCCCCGAGGGGGGCTAACTATGAACACTGAGGCTTTCTTT	CASSPRGGLTMNTEAFF
TRBJ1-5	NA	NA	TRBV19	14	TGTGCCAGTAATTGGGCTAGGGCAAATCAGCCCCAGCATTTT	CASNWARANQPQHF
TRBJ1-1	TRBD1	NA	TRBV7-3	14	TGTGCCAGCAGCTTGGGACAGACAAACACTGAAGCTTTCTTT	CASSLGQTNTEAFF
TRBJ1-1	NA	NA	TRBV27	15	TGTGCCAGCAGCCTAGCCCCAGGGTATGCGACTGAAGCTTTCTTT	CASSLAPGYATEAFF
TRBJ2-7	TRBD1	NA	TRBV5-8	15	TGTGCCAGCAGCTTCAGGGACAGGGGGACCTACGAGCAGTACTTC	CASSFRDRGTYEQYF
TRBJ1-5	NA	NA	TRBV28	13	TGTGCCAGCAGTTTGATTAGCAATCAGCCCCAGCATTTT	CASSLISNQPQHF
TRBJ2-3	TRBD1	large	TRBV19	14	TGTGCCAGTAGTGTACAGGGGAGCACAGATACGCAGTATTTT	CASSVQGSTDTQYF
TRBJ2-5	NA	medium-sized	TRBV2	12	TGTGCCAGCAGTGAAGTACAGGAGACCCAGTACTTC	CASSEVQETQYF
TRBJ2-7	NA	NA	TRBV19	12	TGTGCCAGTAGTAGAACCCCCTACGAGCAGTACTTC	CASSRTPYEQYF
TRBJ1-2	TRBD1	NA	TRBV4-1	16	TGCGCCAGCAGCCAATCCCACACCAGGGGGCCCGGGAGCTACACCTTC	CASSQSHTRGPGSYTF
TRBJ1-6	NA	NA	TRBV28	15	TGTGCCAGCCTATCCCCGGGACGGTATAATTCACCCCTCCACTTT	CASLSPGRYNSPLHF
TRBJ1-3	NA	NA	TRBV10-1	15	TGCGCCAGCAGTGAGTCTTCAGTGGCTGGAAACACCATATATTTT	CASSESSVAGNTIYF
TRBJ1-1	NA	NA	TRBV19	14	TGTGCCAGCAGGGACTCGAGCATGAACACTGAAGCTTTCTTT	CASRDSSMNTEAFF
TRBJ1-2	NA	NA	TRBV30	12	TGTGCTCAGAGGCAGGGGAACTATGGCTACACCTTC	CAQRQGNYGYTF
TRBJ2-1	NA	NA	TRBV4-3	13	TGCGCCAGCAGCCAAGAAATTGTCAATGAGCAGTTCTTC	CASSQEIVNEQFF
TRBJ1-4	NA	NA	TRBV18	15	TGTGCCAGCTCAACCCGGACAGAGACTAATGAAAAACTGTTTTTT	CASSTRTETNEKLFF
TRBJ2-1	NA	few	TRBV19	19	TGTGCCAGTAACACCTCTCCCTTGGGGGGATGGAAGGCCTACAATGAGCAGTTCTTC	CASNTSPLGGWKAYNEQFF
TRBJ2-2	TRBD2	few	TRBV18	16	TGTGCCAGCTCACCCAGACTAGCGGGAGTCGTCGGGGAGCTGTTTTTT	CASSPRLAGVVGELFF
TRBJ2-1	NA	NA	TRBV9	14	TGTGCCAGCAGCCCCCTCGGACTTTACAATGAGCAGTTCTTC	CASSPLGLYNEQFF
TRBJ1-3	NA	NA	TRBV7-9	10	TGTGCCAGCAGCTTAAACACCATATATTTT	CASSLNTIYF
TRBJ2-7	NA	NA	TRBV5-8	14	TGTGCCAGCAGCTTGGACGGTCTCTCCTACGAGCAGTACTTC	CASSLDGLSYEQYF
TRBJ1-5	NA	NA	TRBV5-1	16	TGCGCCAGCAGCCCCATGGGGGGCGCATTAGGTCAGCCCCAGCATTTT	CASSPMGGALGQPQHF
TRBJ2-7	TRBD2	NA	TRBV19	13	TGTGCCACTCCAGCGGGAGCCCCTGGCGAGCAGTACTTC	CATPAGAPGEQYF
TRBJ2-5	TRBD1	NA	TRBV5-8	14	TGTGCCAGCAGCTTAGGGACAGGTCGCGAGACCCAGTACTTC	CASSLGTGRETQYF
TRBJ2-7	NA	NA	TRBV6-5	13	TGTGCCAGCAGGACCCCAGGGGCCTACGAGCAGTACTTC	CASRTPGAYEQYF